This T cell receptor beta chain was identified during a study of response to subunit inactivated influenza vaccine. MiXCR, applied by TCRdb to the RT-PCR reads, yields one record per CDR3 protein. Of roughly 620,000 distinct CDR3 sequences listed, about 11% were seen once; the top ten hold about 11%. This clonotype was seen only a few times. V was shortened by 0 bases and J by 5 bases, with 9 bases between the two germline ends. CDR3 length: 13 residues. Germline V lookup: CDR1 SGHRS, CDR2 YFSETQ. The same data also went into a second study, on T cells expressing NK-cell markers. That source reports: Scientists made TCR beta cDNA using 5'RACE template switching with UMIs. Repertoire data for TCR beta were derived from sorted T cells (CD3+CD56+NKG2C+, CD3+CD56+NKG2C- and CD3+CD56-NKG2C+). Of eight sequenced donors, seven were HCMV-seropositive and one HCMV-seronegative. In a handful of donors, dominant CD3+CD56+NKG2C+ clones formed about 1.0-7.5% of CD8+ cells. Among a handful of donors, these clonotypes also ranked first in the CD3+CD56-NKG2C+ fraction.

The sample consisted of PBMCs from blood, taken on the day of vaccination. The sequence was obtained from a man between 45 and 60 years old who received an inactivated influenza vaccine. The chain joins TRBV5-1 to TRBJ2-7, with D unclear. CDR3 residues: CASSLVLNHEQYF. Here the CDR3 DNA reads TGCGCCAGCAGCTTGGTCCTGAACCACGAGCAGTACTTC. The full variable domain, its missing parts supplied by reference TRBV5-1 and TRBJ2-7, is KAGVTQTPRYLIKTRGQQVTLSCSPISGHRSVSWYQQTPGQGLQFLFEYFSETQRNKGNFPGRFSGRQFSNSRSEMNVSTLELGDSALYLCASSLVLNHEQYFGPGTRLTVT.